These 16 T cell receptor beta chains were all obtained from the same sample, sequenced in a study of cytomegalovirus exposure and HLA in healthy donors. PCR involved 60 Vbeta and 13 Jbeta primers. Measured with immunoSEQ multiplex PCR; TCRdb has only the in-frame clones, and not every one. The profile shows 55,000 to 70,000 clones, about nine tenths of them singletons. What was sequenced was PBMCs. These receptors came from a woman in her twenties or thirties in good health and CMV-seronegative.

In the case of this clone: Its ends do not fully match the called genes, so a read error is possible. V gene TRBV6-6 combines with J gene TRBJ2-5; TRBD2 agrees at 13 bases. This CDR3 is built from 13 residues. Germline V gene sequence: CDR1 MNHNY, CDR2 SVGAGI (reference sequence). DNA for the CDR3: TGTGCCAGTAAGAAGGGGACTAGCGGGATTCCGGACTTC. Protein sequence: CASKKGTSGIPDF.

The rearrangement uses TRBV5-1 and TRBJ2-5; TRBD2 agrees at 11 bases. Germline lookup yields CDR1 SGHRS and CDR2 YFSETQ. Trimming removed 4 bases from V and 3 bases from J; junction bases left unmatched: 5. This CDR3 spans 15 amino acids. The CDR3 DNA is TGCGCCAGCAGCAGAATAGCGGGGGGGGAAGAGACCCAGTACTTC. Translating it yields CASSRIAGGEETQYF.

Here the CDR3 DNA reads TGCAGTGCTATACACAGGGCCGAGCAGTACTTC. It yields the protein CSAIHRAEQYF. The chain has TRBV20-1 and TRBJ2-5, with a possible D match to TRBD1 (6 bases). The J call may be in error: the DNA end matches TRBJ2-7 better. From germline, CDR1 is DFQATT and CDR2 SNEGSKA (reference sequence). The CDR3 covers 11 residues.

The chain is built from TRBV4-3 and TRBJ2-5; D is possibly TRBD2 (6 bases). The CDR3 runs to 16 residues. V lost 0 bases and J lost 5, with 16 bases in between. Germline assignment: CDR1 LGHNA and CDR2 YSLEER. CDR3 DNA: TGCGCCAGCAGCCAAGATCGGCTAGCGAGTAGGGAGACCCAGTACTTC. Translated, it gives CASSQDRLASRETQYF.

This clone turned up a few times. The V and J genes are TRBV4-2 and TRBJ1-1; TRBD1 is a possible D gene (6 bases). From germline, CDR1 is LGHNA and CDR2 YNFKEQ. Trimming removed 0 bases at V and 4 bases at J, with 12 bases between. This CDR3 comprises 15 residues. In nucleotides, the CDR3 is TGTGCCAGCAGCCAAGAAGGGGGTGGTGTCACTGAAGCTTTCTTT. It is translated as CASSQEGGGVTEAFF.

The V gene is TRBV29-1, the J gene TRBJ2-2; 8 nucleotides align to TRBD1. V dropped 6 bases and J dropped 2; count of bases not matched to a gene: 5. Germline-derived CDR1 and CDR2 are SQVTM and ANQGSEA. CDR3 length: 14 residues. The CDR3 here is CSVTTGANTGELFF. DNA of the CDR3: TGCAGCGTCACGACAGGGGCCAACACCGGGGAGCTGTTTTTT.

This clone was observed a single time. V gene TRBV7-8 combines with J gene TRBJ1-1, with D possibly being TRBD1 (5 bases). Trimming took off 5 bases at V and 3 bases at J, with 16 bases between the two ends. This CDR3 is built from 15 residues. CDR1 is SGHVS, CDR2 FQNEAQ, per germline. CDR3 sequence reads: CASSDYRGADTEAFF. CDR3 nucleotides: TGTGCCAGCAGCGATTATAGGGGCGCGGACACTGAAGCTTTCTTT. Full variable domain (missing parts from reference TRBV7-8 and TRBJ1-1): GAGVSQSPRYKVAKRGQDVALRCDPISGHVSLFWYQQALGQGPEFLTYFQNEAQLDKSGLPSDRFFAERPEGSVSTLKIQRTQQEDSAVYLCASSDYRGADTEAFFGQGTRLTVV.

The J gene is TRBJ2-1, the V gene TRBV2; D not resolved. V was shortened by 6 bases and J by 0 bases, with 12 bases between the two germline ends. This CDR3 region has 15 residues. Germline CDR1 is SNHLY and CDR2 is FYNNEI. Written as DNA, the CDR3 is TGTGCCAGCAGGACGAGCGTAAGCTCCTACAATGAGCAGTTCTTC. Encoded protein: CASRTSVSSYNEQFF.

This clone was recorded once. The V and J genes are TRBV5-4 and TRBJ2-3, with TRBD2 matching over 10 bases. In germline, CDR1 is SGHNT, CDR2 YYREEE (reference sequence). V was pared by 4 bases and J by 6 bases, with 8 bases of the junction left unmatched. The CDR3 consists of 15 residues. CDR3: CASSRLAGAQDTQYF. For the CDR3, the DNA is TGTGCCAGCAGCCGCCTAGCGGGAGCTCAGGATACGCAGTATTTT.

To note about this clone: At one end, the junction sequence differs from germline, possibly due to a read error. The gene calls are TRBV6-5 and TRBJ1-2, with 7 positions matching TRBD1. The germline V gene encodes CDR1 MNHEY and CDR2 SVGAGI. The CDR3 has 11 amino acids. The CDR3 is CASSSLGGCTF. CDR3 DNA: TGTGCCAGCAGCTCCCTAGGGGGCTGCACCTTC.

The CDR3 loop reads CASSFDGERAEAFF. CDR3 bases: TGTGCCAGCAGCTTTGACGGGGAGAGGGCTGAAGCTTTCTTT. This chain connects TRBV7-9 to TRBJ1-1; D ambiguous. Germline V gene data show CDR1 as SEHNR and CDR2 as FQNEAQ (reference sequence). The CDR3 runs to 14 residues. The V end lost 3 bases, the J end lost 6 bases, and 14 bases lay between the germline ends.

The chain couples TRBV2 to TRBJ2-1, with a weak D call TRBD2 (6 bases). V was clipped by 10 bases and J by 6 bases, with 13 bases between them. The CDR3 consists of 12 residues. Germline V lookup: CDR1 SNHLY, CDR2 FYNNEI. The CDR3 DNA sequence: TGTGCCATCGAACGGGAGTCCAATGAGCAGTTCTTC. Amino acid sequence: CAIERESNEQFF.

Written as DNA, the CDR3 is TGTGCCAGCACCCTCGGGGGGGGTAATCAGCCCCAGCATTTT. Its protein product is CASTLGGGNQPQHF. V usage is TRBV28 and J usage is TRBJ1-5; possible D gene TRBD1, 5 bases. Germline-derived CDR1 and CDR2 are MDHEN and SYDVKM. The V end was cut by 7 bases, the J end by 4 bases, with 14 bases between. The CDR3 extends over 14 amino acids.

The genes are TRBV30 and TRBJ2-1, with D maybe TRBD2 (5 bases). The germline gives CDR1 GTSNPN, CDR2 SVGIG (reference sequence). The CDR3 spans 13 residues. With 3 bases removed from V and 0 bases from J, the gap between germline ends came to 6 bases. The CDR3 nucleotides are TGTGCCTGGAGCACTAGCTCCTACAATGAGCAGTTCTTC. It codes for CAWSTSSYNEQFF.

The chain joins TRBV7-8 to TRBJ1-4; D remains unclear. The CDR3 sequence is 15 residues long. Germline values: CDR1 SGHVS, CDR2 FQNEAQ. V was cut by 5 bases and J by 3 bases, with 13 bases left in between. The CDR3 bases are TGTGCCAGCAGCACCCGGGGATTCCCTAATGAAAAACTGTTTTTT. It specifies CASSTRGFPNEKLFF.

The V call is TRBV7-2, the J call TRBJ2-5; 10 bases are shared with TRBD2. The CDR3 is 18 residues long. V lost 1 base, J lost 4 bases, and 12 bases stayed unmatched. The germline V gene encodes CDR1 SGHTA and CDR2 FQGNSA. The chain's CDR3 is CASSLEWVAGGFGETQYF. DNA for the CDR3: TGTGCCAGCAGCTTAGAATGGGTAGCGGGAGGCTTTGGAGAGACCCAGTACTTC.